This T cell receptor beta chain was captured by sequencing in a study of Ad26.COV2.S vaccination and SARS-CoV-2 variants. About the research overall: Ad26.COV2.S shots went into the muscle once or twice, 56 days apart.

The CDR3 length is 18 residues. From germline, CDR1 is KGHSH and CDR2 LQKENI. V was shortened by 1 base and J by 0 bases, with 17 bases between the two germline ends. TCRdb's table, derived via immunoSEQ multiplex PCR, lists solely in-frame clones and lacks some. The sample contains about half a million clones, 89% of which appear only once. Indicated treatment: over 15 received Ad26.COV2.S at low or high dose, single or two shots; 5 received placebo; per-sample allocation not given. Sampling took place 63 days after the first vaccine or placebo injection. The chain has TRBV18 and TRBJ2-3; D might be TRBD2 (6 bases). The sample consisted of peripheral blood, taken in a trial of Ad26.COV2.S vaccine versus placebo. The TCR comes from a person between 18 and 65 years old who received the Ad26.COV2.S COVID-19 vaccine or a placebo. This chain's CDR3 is CASSPLVIGGTSTDTQYF. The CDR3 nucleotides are TGTGCCAGCTCACCACTCGTAATTGGCGGGACTAGCACAGATACGCAGTATTTT.